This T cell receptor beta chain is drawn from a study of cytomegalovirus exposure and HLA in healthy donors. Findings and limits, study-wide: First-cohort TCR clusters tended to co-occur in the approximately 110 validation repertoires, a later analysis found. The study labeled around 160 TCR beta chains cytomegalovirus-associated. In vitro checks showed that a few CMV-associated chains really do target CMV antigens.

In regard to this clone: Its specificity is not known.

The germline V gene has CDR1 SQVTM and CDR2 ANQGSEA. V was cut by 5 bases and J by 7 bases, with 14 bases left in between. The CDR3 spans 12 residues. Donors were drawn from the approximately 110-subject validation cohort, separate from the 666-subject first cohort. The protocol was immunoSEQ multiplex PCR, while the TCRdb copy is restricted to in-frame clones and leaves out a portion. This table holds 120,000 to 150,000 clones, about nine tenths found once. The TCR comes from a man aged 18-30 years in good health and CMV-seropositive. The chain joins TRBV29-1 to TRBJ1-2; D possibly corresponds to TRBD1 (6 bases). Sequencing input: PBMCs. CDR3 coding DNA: TGCAGCGTTACAACAGGGCCCCTTGGCTACACCTTC. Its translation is CSVTTGPLGYTF.